One and the same sample provided the 10 T cell receptor beta chains below, sequenced in a study of blood T cell repertoires in COVID-19. The table came from immunoSEQ multiplex PCR; TCRdb's copy has only in-frame clones and leaves some out. The data show approximately 28,000 clones, 81% seen once. Specimen: peripheral blood. These receptors came from an older woman with acute or convalescent COVID-19.

The chain recombines TRBV28 with TRBJ2-1; 7 bases are shared with TRBD2. The CDR3 length is 17 residues. After removal of 6 bases from V and 0 bases from J, the junction contained 11 bases not matched to a gene. Germline assignment: CDR1 MDHEN and CDR2 SYDVKM. The DNA for the CDR3 is TGTGCCAGCAGGATACGGGGGGTTAAGAGCTCCTACAATGAGCAGTTCTTC. Translation gives CASRIRGVKSSYNEQFF.

The CDR3 bases are TGTGCCAGCAGTTCCCCGTCAAACCGGGGCTATGGCTACACCTTC. Amino acid sequence: CASSSPSNRGYGYTF. The gene calls are TRBV6-5 and TRBJ1-2; D is uncertain. Trimming stripped 4 bases from V and 4 bases from J, with 16 bases between. Per germline, CDR1 MNHEY and CDR2 SVGAGI. The CDR3 has 15 amino acids.

The J gene is TRBJ1-4, the V gene TRBV27; D perhaps matches TRBD1 (6 bases). Between the trimmed V and J ends, which lost 5 bases and 4 bases, there was a span of 17 bases. This CDR3 region has 16 residues. Germline CDR1 MNHEY, CDR2 SMNVEV (reference sequence). The CDR3 spells CASSPTGGAGNEKLFF. CDR3 bases: TGTGCCAGCAGTCCAACCGGGGGGGCTGGTAATGAAAAACTGTTTTTT.

The chain recombines TRBV5-5 with TRBJ1-3; D possibly corresponds to TRBD1 (6 bases). In germline, CDR1 is SGHKS, CDR2 YYEKEE (reference sequence). Between the trimmed V and J ends, which lost 0 bases and 2 bases, there was a span of 12 bases. The CDR3 runs 16 residues. The CDR3 region is CASSLANREPGNTIYF. In DNA form, the CDR3 reads TGTGCCAGCAGCTTGGCCAACAGGGAACCTGGAAACACCATATATTTT.

The chain uses TRBV9 and TRBJ1-2, with TRBD1 identical over 7 bases. There are 13 residues in the CDR3. The V segment lost 6 bases and the J segment 7 bases; nucleotides outside the gene matches: 9. Germline V gives CDR1 SGDLS, CDR2 YYNGEE. CDR3 nucleotides: TGTGCCAGCACCCCCGGGAACAGGGGTGGCTACACCTTC. Protein product: CASTPGNRGGYTF.

The chain combines TRBV7-9 with TRBJ2-7; a weak D match, TRBD1 (5 bases). Trimming removed 2 bases at V and 4 bases at J, with 15 bases between. CDR3 length: 15 amino acids. The V gene's germline CDR1 is SEHNR and CDR2 FQNEAQ (reference sequence). For the CDR3, the DNA is TGTGCCAGCAGCTTAATAGTAGGGGCGGTTTACGAGCAGTACTTC. Its translation: CASSLIVGAVYEQYF.

V is TRBV29-1 and J is TRBJ2-1; 7 bases are a match to TRBD2. Germline-derived CDR1 and CDR2 are SQVTM and ANQGSEA. V was clipped by 2 bases and J by 3 bases; unmatched bases: 7. The CDR3 loop spans 15 amino acids. DNA for the CDR3: TGCAGCGTTGAACCCAGTTGGGGGGGCTACAATGAGCAGTTCTTC. This sequence encodes CSVEPSWGGYNEQFF.

The chain uses TRBV30 and TRBJ1-6, with D unclear. CDR3 length equals 15 residues. CDR1 and CDR2 from the germline V gene are GTSNPN and SVGIG (reference sequence). The V gene lost 0 bases and the J gene lost 10 bases, with 16 bases spanning the gap. CDR3 nucleotide sequence: TGTGCCTGGAGTGTATTGGGAGGGAATGAATCACCCCTCCACTTT. It specifies CAWSVLGGNESPLHF.

This chain uses TRBV19 with TRBJ1-1; no reliable D call. The CDR3 runs to 15 residues. Germline loops: CDR1 LNHDA, CDR2 SQIVND (reference sequence). The V gene lost 1 base and the J gene lost 3 bases, with 12 bases spanning the gap. CDR3 sequence (DNA): TGTGCCAGTAGTATAGTAGCTGGGTTGGACACTGAAGCTTTCTTT. Protein sequence: CASSIVAGLDTEAFF.

The chain carries TRBV28 and TRBJ2-5, with TRBD1 matching 8 bases. V shed 5 bases, J shed 5 bases, and the junction held 7 bases outside the gene matches. CDR3 length: 14 residues. CDR1 is MDHEN, CDR2 SYDVKM, per germline. The CDR3 DNA follows: TGTGCCAGCAGTCTCAGGGGGCAATGGGAGACCCAGTACTTC. It codes for CASSLRGQWETQYF.